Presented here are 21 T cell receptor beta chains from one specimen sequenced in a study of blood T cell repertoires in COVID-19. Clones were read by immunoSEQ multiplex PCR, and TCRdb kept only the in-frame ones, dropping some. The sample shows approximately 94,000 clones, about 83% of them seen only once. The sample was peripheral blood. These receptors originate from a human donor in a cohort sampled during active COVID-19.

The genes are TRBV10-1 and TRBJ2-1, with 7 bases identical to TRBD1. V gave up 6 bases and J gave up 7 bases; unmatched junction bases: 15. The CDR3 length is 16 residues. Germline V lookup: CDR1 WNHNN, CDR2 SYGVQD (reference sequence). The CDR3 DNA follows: TGCGCCAGCAGCGCATACAAGACAGGGTCTGGGAATGAGCAGTTCTTC. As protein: CASSAYKTGSGNEQFF.

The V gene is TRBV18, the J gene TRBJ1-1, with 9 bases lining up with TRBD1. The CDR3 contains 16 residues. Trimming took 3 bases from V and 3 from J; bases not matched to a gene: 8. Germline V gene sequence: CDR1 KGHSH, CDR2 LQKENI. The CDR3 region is CASSPPTGGGYTEAFF. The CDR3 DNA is TGTGCCAGCTCACCGCCGACAGGGGGAGGGTACACTGAAGCTTTCTTT.

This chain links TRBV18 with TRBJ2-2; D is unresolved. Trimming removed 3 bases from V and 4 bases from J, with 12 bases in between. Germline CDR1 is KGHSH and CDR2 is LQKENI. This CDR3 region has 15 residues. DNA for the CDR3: TGTGCCAGCTCACCGGCCGCGGCGAGCACCGGGGAGCTGTTTTTT. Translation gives CASSPAAASTGELFF.

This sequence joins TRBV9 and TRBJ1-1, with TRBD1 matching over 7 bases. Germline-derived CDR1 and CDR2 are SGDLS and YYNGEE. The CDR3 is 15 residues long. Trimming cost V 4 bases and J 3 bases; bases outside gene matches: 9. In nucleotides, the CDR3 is TGTGCCAGCAGCAAAACAGGGGCCCTATACACTGAAGCTTTCTTT. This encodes CASSKTGALYTEAFF.

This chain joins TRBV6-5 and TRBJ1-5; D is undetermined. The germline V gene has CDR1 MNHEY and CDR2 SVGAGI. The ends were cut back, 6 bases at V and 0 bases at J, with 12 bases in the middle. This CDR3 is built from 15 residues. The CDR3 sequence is CASSDDIYSNQPQHF. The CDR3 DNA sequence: TGTGCCAGCAGCGATGACATTTATAGCAATCAGCCCCAGCATTTT.

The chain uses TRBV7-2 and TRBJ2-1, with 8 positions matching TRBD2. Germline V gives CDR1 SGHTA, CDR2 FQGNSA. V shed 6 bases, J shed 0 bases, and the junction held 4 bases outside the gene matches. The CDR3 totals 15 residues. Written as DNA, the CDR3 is TGTGCCAGCAGTCTTAGCGGGGCCTCCTACAATGAGCAGTTCTTC. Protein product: CASSLSGASYNEQFF.

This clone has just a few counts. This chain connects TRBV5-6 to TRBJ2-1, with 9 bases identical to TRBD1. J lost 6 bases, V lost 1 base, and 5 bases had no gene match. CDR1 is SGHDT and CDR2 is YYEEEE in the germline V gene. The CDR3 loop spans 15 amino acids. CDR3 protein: CASSLMGQGTNEQFF. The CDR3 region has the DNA TGTGCCAGCAGCTTGATGGGACAGGGTACCAATGAGCAGTTCTTC.

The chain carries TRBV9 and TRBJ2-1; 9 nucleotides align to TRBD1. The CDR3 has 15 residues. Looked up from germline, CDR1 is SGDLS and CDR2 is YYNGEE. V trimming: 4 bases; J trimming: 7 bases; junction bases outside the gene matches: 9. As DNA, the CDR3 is TGTGCCAGCAGCCTCGAAGGACAGGGGTGGAATGAGCAGTTCTTC. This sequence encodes CASSLEGQGWNEQFF.

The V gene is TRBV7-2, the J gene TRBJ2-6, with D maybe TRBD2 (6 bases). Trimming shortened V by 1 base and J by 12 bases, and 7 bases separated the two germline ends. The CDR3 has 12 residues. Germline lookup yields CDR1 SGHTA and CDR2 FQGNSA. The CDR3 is CASSLDGSVLTF. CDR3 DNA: TGTGCCAGCAGCTTAGACGGGAGCGTCCTGACTTTC.

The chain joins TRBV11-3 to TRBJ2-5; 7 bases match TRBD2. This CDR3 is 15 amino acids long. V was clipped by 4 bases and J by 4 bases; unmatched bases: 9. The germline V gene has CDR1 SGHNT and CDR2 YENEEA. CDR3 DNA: TGTGCCAGCAGCTCCGGGACGGCTAGCGGAGAGACCCAGTACTTC. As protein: CASSSGTASGETQYF.

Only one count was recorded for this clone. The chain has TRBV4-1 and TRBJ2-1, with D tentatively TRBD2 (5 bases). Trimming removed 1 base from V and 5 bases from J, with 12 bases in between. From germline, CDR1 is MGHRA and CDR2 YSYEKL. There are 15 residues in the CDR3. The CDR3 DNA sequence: TGCGCCAGCAGCCAAGTGGCGGGCCTCAACAATGAGCAGTTCTTC. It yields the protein CASSQVAGLNNEQFF.

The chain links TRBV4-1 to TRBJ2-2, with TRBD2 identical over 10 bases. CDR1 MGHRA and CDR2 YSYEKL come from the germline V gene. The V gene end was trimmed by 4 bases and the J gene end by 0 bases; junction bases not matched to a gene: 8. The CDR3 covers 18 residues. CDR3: CASSPRASGGPNTGELFF. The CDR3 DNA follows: TGCGCCAGCAGCCCCCGAGCTAGCGGGGGACCGAACACCGGGGAGCTGTTTTTT.

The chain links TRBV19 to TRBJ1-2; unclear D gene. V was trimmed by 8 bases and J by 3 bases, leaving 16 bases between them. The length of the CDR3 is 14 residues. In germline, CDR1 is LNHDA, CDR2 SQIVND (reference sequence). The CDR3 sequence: CASGEYSVDYGYTF. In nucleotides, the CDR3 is TGTGCCAGTGGGGAGTACAGCGTAGACTATGGCTACACCTTC.

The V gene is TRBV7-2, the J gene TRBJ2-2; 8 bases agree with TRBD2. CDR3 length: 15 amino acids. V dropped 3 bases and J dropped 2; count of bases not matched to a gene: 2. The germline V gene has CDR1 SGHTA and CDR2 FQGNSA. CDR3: CASSFTSGNTGELFF. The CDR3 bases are TGTGCCAGCAGCTTCACTAGCGGAAACACCGGGGAGCTGTTTTTT. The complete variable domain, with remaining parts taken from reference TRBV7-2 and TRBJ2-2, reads GAGVSQSPSNKVTEKGKDVELRCDPISGHTALYWYRQSLGQGLEFLIYFQGNSAPDKSGLPSDRFSAERTGGSVSTLTIQRTQQEDSAVYLCASSFTSGNTGELFFGEGSRLTVL.

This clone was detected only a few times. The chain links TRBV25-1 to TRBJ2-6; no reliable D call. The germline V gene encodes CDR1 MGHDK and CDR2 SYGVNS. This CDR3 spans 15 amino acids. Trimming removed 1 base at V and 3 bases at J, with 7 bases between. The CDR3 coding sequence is TGTGCCAGCAGTGAATCCGGTGGTGGGGCCAACGTCCTGACTTTC. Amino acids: CASSESGGGANVLTF. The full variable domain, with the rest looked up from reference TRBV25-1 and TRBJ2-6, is EADIYQTPRYLVIGTGKKITLECSQTMGHDKMYWYQQDPGMELHLIHYSYGVNSTEKGDLSSESTVSRIRTEHFPLTLESARPSHTSQYLCASSESGGGANVLTFGAGSRLTVL.

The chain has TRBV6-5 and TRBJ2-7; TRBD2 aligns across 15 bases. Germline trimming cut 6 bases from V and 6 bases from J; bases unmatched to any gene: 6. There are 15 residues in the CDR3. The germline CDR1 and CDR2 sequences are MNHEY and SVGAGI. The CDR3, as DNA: TGTGCCAGCAGCAGAACGGGACTAGCGGGAGGCGAGCAGTACTTC. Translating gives CASSRTGLAGGEQYF.

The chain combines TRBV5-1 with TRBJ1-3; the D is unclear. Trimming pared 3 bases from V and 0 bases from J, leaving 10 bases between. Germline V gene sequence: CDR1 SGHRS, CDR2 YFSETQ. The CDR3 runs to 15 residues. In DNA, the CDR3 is TGCGCCAGCAGCTCCGGACTGCTCTCTGGAAACACCATATATTTT. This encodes CASSSGLLSGNTIYF.

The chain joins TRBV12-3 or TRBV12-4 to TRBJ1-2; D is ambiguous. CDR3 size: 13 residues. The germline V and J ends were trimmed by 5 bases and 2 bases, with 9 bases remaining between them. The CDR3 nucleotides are TGTGCCAGCAGTCCTCGGGAAAACTATGGCTACACCTTC. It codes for CASSPRENYGYTF.

CDR3 sequence: CASSLSGGAVTQYF. The CDR3 DNA follows: TGTGCCAGTAGCCTTAGCGGGGGGGCCGTTACGCAGTATTTT. The chain joins TRBV19 to TRBJ2-3; TRBD2 matches 11 bases. Germline V CDR1 and CDR2: LNHDA, SQIVND (reference sequence). The CDR3 has 14 residues. After removal of 6 bases from V and 8 bases from J, the junction contained 7 bases not matched to a gene.

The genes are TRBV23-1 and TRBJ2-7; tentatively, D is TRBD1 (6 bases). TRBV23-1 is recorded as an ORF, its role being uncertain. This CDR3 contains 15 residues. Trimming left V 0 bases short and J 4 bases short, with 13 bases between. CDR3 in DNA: TGCGCCAGCAGTCAATCGGAACAGGGTGTATACGAGCAGTACTTC. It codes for CASSQSEQGVYEQYF.

The CDR3 spells CASSPDRSSTEAFF. DNA for the CDR3: TGTGCCAGCAGCCCGGACAGATCGAGCACTGAAGCTTTCTTT. J is TRBJ1-1 and V is TRBV7-6; maybe TRBD1 (6 bases). CDR1 and CDR2 (germline): SGHVS, FNYEAQ. The CDR3 spans 14 residues. V gave up 5 bases and J gave up 4 bases, with 14 bases separating them. Looking up the rest from reference TRBV7-6 and TRBJ1-1 gives the full variable domain: GAGVSQSPRYKVTKRGQDVALRCDPISGHVSLYWYRQALGQGPEFLTYFNYEAQQDKSGLPNDRFSAERPEGSISTLTIQRTEQRDSAMYRCASSPDRSSTEAFFGQGTRLTVV.